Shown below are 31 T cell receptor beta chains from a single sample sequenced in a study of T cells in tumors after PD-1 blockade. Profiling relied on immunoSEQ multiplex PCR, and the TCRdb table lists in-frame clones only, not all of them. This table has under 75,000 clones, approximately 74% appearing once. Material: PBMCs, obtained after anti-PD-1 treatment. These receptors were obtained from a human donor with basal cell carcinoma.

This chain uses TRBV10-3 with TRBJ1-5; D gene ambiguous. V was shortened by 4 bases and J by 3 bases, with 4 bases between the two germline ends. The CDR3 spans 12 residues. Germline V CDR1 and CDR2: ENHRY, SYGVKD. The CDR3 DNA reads TGTGCCATCAGTGGGGACAATCAGCCCCAGCATTTT. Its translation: CAISGDNQPQHF.

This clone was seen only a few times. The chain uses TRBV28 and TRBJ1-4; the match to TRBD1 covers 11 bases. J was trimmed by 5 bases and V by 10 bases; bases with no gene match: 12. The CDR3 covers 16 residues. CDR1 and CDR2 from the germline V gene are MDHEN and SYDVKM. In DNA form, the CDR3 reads TGTGCCACCAAGGGACAGGGGGTTTCTCGGAATGAAAAACTGTTTTTT. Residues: CATKGQGVSRNEKLFF.

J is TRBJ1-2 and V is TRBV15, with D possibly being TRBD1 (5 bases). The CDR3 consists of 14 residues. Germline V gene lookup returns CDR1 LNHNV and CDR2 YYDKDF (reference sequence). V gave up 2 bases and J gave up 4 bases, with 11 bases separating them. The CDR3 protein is CATSRSDSIYGYTF. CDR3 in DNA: TGTGCCACCAGCAGATCCGACAGCATCTATGGCTACACCTTC.

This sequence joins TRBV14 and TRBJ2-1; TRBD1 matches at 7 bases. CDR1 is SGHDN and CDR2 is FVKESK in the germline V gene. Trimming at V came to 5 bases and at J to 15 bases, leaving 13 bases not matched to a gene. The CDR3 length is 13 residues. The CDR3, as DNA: TGTGCCAGCAGCAAGACAGGGAGAGATGCAGGGTTCTTC. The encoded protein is CASSKTGRDAGFF.

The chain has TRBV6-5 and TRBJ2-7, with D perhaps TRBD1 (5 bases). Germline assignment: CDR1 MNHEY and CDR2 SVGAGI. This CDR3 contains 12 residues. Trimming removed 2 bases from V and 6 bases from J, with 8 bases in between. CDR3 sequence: CASSYRGGEQYF. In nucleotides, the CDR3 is TGTGCCAGCAGTTACAGGGGTGGCGAGCAGTACTTC.

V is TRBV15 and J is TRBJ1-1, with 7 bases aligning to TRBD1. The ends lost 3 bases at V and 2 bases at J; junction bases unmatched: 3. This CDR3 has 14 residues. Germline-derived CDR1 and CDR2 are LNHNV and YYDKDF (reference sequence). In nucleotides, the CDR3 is TGTGCCACCAGCAGCCCAGGGGGAAACACTGAAGCTTTCTTT. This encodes CATSSPGGNTEAFF.

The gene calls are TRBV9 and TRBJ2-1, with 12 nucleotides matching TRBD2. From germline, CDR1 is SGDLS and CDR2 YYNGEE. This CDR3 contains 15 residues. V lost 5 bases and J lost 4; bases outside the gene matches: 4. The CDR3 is CASSPLAGGYNEQFF. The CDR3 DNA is TGTGCCAGCAGTCCCCTAGCGGGGGGGTACAATGAGCAGTTCTTC.

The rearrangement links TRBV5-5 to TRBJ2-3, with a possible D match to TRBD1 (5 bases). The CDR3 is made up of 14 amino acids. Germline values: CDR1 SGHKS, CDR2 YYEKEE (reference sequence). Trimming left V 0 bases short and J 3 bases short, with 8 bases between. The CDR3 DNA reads TGTGCCAGCAGCTTGGTGCAGGGAACAGATACGCAGTATTTT. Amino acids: CASSLVQGTDTQYF.

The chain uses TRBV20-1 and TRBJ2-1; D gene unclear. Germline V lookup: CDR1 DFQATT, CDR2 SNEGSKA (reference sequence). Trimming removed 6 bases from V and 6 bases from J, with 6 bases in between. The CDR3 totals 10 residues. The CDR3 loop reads CSATVNEQFF. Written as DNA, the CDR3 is TGCAGTGCCACAGTCAATGAGCAGTTCTTC.

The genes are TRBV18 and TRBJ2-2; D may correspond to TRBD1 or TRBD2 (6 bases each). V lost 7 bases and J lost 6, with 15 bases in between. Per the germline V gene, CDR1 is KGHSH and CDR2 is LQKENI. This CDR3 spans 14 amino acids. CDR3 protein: CASYIDRRAGELFF. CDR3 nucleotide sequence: TGTGCCAGCTACATCGACAGGAGGGCCGGGGAGCTGTTTTTT.

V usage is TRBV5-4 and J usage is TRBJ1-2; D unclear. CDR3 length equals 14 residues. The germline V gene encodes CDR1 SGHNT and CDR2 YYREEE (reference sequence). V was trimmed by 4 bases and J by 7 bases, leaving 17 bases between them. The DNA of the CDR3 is TGTGCCAGCAGCCTCGTGGAGGGAGCCGGTGGCTACACCTTC. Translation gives CASSLVEGAGGYTF.

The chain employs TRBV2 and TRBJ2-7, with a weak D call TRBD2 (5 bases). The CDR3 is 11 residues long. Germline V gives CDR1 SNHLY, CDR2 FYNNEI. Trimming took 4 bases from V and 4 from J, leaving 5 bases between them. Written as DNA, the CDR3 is TGTGCCAGCAGTGTAGCGTACGAGCAGTACTTC. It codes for CASSVAYEQYF.

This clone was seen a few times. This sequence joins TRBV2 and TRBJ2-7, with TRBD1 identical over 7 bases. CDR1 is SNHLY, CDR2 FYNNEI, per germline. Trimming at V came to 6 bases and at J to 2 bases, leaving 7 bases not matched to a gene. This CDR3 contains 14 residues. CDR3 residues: CASRKTGWAYEQYF. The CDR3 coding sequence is TGTGCCAGCAGGAAGACAGGGTGGGCCTACGAGCAGTACTTC.

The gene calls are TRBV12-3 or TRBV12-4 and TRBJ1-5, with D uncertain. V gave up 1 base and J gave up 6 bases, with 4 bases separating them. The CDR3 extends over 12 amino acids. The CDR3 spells CASSLGFQPQHF. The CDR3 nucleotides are TGTGCCAGCAGTTTAGGATTTCAGCCCCAGCATTTT.

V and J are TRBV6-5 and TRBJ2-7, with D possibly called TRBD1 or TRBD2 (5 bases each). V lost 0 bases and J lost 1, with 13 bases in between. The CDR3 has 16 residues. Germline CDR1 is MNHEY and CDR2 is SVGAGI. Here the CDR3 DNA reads TGTGCCAGCAGTTACTCCCGGGGCGATTCATCCTACGAGCAGTACTTC. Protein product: CASSYSRGDSSYEQYF.

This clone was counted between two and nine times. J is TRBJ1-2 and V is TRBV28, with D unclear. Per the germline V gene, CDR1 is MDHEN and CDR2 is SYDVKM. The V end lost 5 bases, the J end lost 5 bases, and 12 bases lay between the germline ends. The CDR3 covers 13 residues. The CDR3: CASSPTSGYGYTF. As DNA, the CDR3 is TGTGCCAGCAGTCCGACTAGTGGGTATGGCTACACCTTC.

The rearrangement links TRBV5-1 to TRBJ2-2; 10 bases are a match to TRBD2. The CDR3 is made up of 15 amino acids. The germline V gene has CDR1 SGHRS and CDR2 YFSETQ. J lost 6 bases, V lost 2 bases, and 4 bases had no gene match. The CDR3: CASSLVAGGSGELFF. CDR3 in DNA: TGCGCCAGCAGCTTAGTAGCGGGGGGCTCCGGGGAGCTGTTTTTT.

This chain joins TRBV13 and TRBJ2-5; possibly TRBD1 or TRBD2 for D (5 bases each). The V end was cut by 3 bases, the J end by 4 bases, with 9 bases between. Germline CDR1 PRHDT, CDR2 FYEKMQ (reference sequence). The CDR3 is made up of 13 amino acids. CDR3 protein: CASSLTGTETQYF. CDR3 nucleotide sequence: TGTGCCAGCAGCTTGACCGGGACAGAGACCCAGTACTTC.

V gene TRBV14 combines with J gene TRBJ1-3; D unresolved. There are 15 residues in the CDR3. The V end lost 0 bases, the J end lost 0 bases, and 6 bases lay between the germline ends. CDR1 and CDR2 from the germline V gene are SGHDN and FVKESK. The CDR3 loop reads CASSQELSSGNTIYF. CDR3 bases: TGTGCCAGCAGCCAAGAACTGAGCTCTGGAAACACCATATATTTT.

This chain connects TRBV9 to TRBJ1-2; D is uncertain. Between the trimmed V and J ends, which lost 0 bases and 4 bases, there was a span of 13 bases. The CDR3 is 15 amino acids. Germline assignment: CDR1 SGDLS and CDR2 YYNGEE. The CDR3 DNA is TGTGCCAGCAGCGTAGCGGCAGACTCCTCCTATGGCTACACCTTC. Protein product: CASSVAADSSYGYTF.

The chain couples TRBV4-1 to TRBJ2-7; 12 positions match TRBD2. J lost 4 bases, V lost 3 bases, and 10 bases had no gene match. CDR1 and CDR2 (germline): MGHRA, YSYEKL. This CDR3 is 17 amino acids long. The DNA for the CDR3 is TGCGCCAGCAGCCACGGACGACTAGCGGGAGCAAAATACGAGCAGTACTTC. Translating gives CASSHGRLAGAKYEQYF.

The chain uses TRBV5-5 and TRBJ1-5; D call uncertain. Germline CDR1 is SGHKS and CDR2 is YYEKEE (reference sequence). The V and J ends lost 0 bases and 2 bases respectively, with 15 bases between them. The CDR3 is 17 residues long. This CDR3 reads CASSLVSAGVGNQPQHF. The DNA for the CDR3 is TGTGCCAGCAGCTTGGTATCCGCGGGTGTGGGCAATCAGCCCCAGCATTTT. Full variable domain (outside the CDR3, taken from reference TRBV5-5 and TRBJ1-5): DAGVTQSPTHLIKTRGQQVTLRCSPISGHKSVSWYQQVLGQGPQFIFQYYEKEERGRGNFPDRFSARQFPNYSSELNVNALLLGDSALYLCASSLVSAGVGNQPQHFGDGTRLSIL.

The CDR3 spells CASSQEGISEAFF. DNA for the CDR3: TGTGCCAGCAGCCAAGAAGGTATTTCTGAAGCTTTCTTT. The J gene is TRBJ1-1, the V gene TRBV3-1 (or the pseudogene TRBV3-2); D gene ambiguous. V lost 0 bases, J lost 6 bases, and 8 bases lay in between. Germline V CDR1 and CDR2: LGHDT, YNNKEL (reference sequence). There are 13 residues in the CDR3.

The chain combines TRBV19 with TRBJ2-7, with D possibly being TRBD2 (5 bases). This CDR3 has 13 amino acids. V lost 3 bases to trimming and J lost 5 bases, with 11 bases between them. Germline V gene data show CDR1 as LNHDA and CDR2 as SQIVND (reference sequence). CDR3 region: CASSMSGSHEQYF. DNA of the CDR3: TGTGCCAGTAGTATGAGCGGAAGCCACGAGCAGTACTTC.

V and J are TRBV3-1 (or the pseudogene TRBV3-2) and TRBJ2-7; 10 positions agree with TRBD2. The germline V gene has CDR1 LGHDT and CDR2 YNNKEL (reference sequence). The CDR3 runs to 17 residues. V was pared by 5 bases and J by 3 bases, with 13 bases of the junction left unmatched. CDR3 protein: CASSKIAGGIKFYEQYF. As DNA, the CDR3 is TGTGCCAGCAGCAAAATAGCGGGGGGCATAAAATTCTACGAGCAGTACTTC.

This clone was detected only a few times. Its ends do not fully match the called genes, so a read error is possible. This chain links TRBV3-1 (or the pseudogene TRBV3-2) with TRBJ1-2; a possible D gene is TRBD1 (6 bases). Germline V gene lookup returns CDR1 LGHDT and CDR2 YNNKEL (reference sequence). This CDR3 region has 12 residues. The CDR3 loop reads CASSQGDKGGSF. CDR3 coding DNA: TGTGCCAGCAGCCAAGGGGATAAGGGGGGCAGCTTC.

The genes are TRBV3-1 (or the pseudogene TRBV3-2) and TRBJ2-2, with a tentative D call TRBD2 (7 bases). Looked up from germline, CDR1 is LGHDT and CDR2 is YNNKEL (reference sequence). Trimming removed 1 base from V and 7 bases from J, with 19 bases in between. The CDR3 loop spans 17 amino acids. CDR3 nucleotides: TGTGCCAGCAGCCAAGGGGCGGGGGCCCGACGAGTCGGGGAGCTGTTTTTT. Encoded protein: CASSQGAGARRVGELFF.

This CDR3 is CAWRRGLAGGQETQYF. CDR3 nucleotides: TGTGCCTGGAGGAGAGGACTAGCGGGGGGACAAGAGACCCAGTACTTC. The chain joins TRBV30 to TRBJ2-5, with 14 bases aligning to TRBD2. CDR1 and CDR2 (germline): GTSNPN, SVGIG (reference sequence). The CDR3 is 16 residues long. V was pared by 3 bases and J by 2 bases, with 5 bases of the junction left unmatched.

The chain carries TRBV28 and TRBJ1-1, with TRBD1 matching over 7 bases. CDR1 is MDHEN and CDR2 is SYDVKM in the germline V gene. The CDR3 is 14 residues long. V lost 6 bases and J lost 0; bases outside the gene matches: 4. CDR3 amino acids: CASSKGQLNTEAFF. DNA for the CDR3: TGTGCCAGCAGCAAGGGACAGTTGAACACTGAAGCTTTCTTT.

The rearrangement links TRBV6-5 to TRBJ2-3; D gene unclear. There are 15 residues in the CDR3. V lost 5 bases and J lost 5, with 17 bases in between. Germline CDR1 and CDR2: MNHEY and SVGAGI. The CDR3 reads CASSHRNSRKDTQYF. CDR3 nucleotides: TGTGCCAGCAGTCACCGAAACTCCAGGAAAGATACGCAGTATTTT.

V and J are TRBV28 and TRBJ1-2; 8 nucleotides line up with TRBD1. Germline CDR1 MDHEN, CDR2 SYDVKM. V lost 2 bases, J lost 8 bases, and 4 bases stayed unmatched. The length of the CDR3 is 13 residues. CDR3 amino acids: CASSLQGAGGYTF. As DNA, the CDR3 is TGTGCCAGCAGTTTACAGGGGGCAGGAGGCTACACCTTC.